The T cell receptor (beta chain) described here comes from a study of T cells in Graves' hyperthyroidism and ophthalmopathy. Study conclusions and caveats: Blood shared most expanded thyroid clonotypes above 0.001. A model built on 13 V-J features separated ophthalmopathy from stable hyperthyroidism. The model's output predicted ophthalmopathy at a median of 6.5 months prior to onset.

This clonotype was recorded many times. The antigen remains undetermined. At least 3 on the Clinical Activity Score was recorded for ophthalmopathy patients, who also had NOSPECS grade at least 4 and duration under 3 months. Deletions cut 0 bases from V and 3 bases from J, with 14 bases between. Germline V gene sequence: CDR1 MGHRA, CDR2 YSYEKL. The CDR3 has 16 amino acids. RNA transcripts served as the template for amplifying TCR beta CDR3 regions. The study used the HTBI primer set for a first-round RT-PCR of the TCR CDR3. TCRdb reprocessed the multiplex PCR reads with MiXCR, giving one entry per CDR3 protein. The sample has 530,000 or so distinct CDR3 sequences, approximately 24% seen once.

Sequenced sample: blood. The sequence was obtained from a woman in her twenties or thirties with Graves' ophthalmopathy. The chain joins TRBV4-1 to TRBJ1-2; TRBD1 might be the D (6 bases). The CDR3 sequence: CASSQEGFGQYYGYTF. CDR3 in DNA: TGCGCCAGCAGCCAAGAGGGATTCGGACAGTACTATGGCTACACCTTC.